A single sample is the source of the 28 T cell receptor beta chains below, sequenced in a study of cytomegalovirus exposure and HLA in healthy donors. This PCR relied on a set of 60 Vbeta primers and 13 Jbeta primers. The protocol was immunoSEQ multiplex PCR, while the TCRdb copy is restricted to in-frame clones and leaves out a portion. Of approximately 100,000 clones in the sample, 85% are singletons; the top ten hold 6% to 7.5%. The sequencing sample was made of PBMCs. These receptors all stem from a man between 35 and 55 years old in good health and CMV-seropositive.

The chain links TRBV29-1 to TRBJ2-1; 7 bases match TRBD2. V gave up 4 bases and J gave up 1 base; unmatched junction bases: 7. The CDR3 sequence is 15 residues long. From germline, CDR1 is SQVTM and CDR2 ANQGSEA. CDR3 loop: CSVVQAGVSYNEQFF. The DNA of the CDR3 is TGCAGCGTTGTTCAGGCGGGAGTATCCTACAATGAGCAGTTCTTC.

The chain joins TRBV4-1 to TRBJ2-4, with 8 bases aligning to TRBD1. Germline assignment: CDR1 MGHRA and CDR2 YSYEKL. The CDR3 sequence is 20 residues long. The J segment lost 1 base and the V segment lost 4 bases, leaving 18 bases of the junction unmatched. The CDR3 nucleotides are TGCGCCAGCAGCCTCTCTGGAGGGGCAGGGGGCGGATGGGCCAAAAACATTCAGTACTTC. It yields the protein CASSLSGGAGGGWAKNIQYF.

The chain employs TRBV4-2 and TRBJ1-1, with no clear D. Trimming pared 1 base from V and 3 bases from J, leaving 6 bases between. Per germline, CDR1 LGHNA and CDR2 YNFKEQ. The CDR3 has 13 residues. In DNA form, the CDR3 reads TGTGCCAGCAGCCAAGTGGCGGACACTGAAGCTTTCTTT. Translating it yields CASSQVADTEAFF.

This clone has only one observation. The rearrangement joins TRBV18 to TRBJ2-5, with D possibly being TRBD2 (5 bases). Germline CDR1 KGHSH, CDR2 LQKENI. The CDR3 sequence is 13 residues long. The V end was cut by 0 bases, the J end by 5 bases, with 7 bases between. The CDR3 sequence: CASSPPGMETQYF. CDR3 nucleotide sequence: TGTGCCAGCTCACCACCCGGGATGGAGACCCAGTACTTC.

The gene calls are TRBV19 and TRBJ2-7; the match to TRBD2 covers 10 bases. V was clipped by 7 bases and J by 3 bases; unmatched bases: 6. CDR3 length equals 14 residues. CDR1 LNHDA and CDR2 SQIVND come from the germline V gene (reference sequence). In DNA, the CDR3 is TGTGCCAGTAAAGAACTAGCGGGGAGCTACGAGCAGTACTTC. As protein: CASKELAGSYEQYF.

The rearrangement links TRBV7-9 to TRBJ2-2; weak D call: TRBD1 (5 bases). CDR3 size: 15 residues. Germline loops: CDR1 SEHNR, CDR2 FQNEAQ (reference sequence). The V end lost 6 bases, the J end lost 1 base, and 12 bases lay between the germline ends. The CDR3: CASRPSQGNTGELFF. The CDR3 DNA reads TGTGCCAGCAGACCGTCTCAGGGGAACACCGGGGAGCTGTTTTTT.

The chain recombines TRBV5-1 with TRBJ2-5, with 8 bases identical to TRBD1. The CDR3 totals 15 residues. With V trimmed by 2 bases and J by 5 bases, 8 bases remained unmatched. Germline lookup yields CDR1 SGHRS and CDR2 YFSETQ. DNA of the CDR3: TGCGCCAGCAGCTTCCGACAGGGGATGAAGGAGACCCAGTACTTC. This codes for CASSFRQGMKETQYF.

The rearrangement uses TRBV18 and TRBJ2-1; a weak D match, TRBD1 (5 bases). Germline CDR1 and CDR2: KGHSH and LQKENI. The CDR3 length is 16 residues. Trimming took 0 bases from V and 7 from J, leaving 16 bases between them. The CDR3 DNA reads as TGTGCCAGCTCACCACCGCAGGGTTTTAGGCATAATGAGCAGTTCTTC. Translated, it gives CASSPPQGFRHNEQFF.

The chain links TRBV30 to TRBJ1-2; TRBD1 is a possible D gene (5 bases). Germline V gene data show CDR1 as GTSNPN and CDR2 as SVGIG (reference sequence). The CDR3 totals 14 residues. Trimming removed 5 bases at V and 6 bases at J, with 19 bases between. CDR3 coding DNA: TGTGCCTGGGAGTGTAGGTCCAGGGCTCATGGCTACACCTTC. Translation gives CAWECRSRAHGYTF.

This clone was picked up one time. Its ends do not fully match the called genes, so a read error is possible. V and J are TRBV11-2 and TRBJ1-1, with TRBD1 matching over 7 bases. This CDR3 contains 15 residues. CDR1 and CDR2 (germline): SGHAT, FQNNGV. For the CDR3, the DNA is TGTGCCAGCAGCATGGACAGGATATTGAAGACTGAAGCTTTCTTT. Protein: CASSMDRILKTEAFF.

Only one count was recorded for this clone. The chain employs TRBV7-9 and TRBJ2-7, with 7 bases identical to TRBD1. Germline V gene sequence: CDR1 SEHNR, CDR2 FQNEAQ (reference sequence). J gave up 6 bases and V 3 bases, and 2 bases lay outside the gene matches. The CDR3 spans 12 residues. The CDR3 sequence: CASSLDRLEQYF. CDR3 coding DNA: TGTGCCAGCAGCTTGGACAGGCTCGAGCAGTACTTC.

This clone has only one observation. This rearrangement joins TRBV6-5 to TRBJ2-1; TRBD2 agrees at 8 bases. With 0 bases clipped from V and 7 bases from J, the junction kept 5 bases outside the gene matches. In germline, CDR1 is MNHEY, CDR2 SVGAGI. This CDR3 is 15 amino acids long. This CDR3 is CASSYSAGGGNEQFF. Here the CDR3 DNA reads TGTGCCAGCAGTTACTCTGCGGGAGGAGGAAATGAGCAGTTCTTC.

This chain uses TRBV6-5 with TRBJ1-1; D is unclear. The CDR3 is 13 residues long. V was shortened by 5 bases and J by 1 base, with 8 bases between the two germline ends. Germline-derived CDR1 and CDR2 are MNHEY and SVGAGI. This CDR3 is CASSAVENTEAFF. DNA for the CDR3: TGTGCCAGCAGTGCGGTTGAGAACACTGAAGCTTTCTTT.

The rearrangement uses TRBV19 and TRBJ1-1; D gene ambiguous. This CDR3 spans 14 amino acids. V lost 3 bases and J lost 4, with 12 bases in between. The germline V gene has CDR1 LNHDA and CDR2 SQIVND (reference sequence). CDR3 coding DNA: TGTGCCAGTAGTATGGGAGGTAGGGCCACTGAAGCTTTCTTT. It is translated as CASSMGGRATEAFF.

This chain links TRBV2 with TRBJ1-2, with D possibly matching TRBD1 (5 bases). This CDR3 has 13 residues. In germline, CDR1 is SNHLY, CDR2 FYNNEI. The germline V and J ends were trimmed by 6 bases and 7 bases, with 15 bases remaining between them. The DNA for the CDR3 is TGTGCCAGCAGGGACGGTCCTAGGGGTGGCTACACCTTC. Its translation: CASRDGPRGGYTF.

The genes are TRBV6-5 and TRBJ2-1; 7 positions agree with TRBD1. The germline V gene encodes CDR1 MNHEY and CDR2 SVGAGI. The V gene end was trimmed by 4 bases and the J gene end by 5 bases; junction bases not matched to a gene: 8. The length of the CDR3 is 15 residues. The CDR3, as DNA: TGTGCCAGCAGTTCTCGGGAAGGGGGCCACAATGAGCAGTTCTTC. Translation: CASSSREGGHNEQFF.

This chain connects TRBV4-1 to TRBJ2-7; D perhaps matches TRBD1 (6 bases). Per the germline V gene, CDR1 is MGHRA and CDR2 is YSYEKL. The CDR3 contains 15 residues. Trimming cost V 6 bases and J 2 bases, with 17 bases left between them. The CDR3 is CASSQTPGTTYEQYF. CDR3 in DNA: TGCGCCAGCAGTCAAACCCCAGGGACAACCTACGAGCAGTACTTC.

This clone was seen a handful of times. This chain links TRBV29-1 with TRBJ2-7, with 12 bases that match TRBD1. Losses at the gene ends were 5 bases for V and 7 bases for J; bases not matched to a gene: 9. The CDR3 loop spans 14 amino acids. Looked up from germline, CDR1 is SQVTM and CDR2 is ANQGSEA. The CDR3 coding sequence is TGCAGCGTTACTCCGGGACAGGGGGCGGGGGAGCAGTACTTC. This gives the protein CSVTPGQGAGEQYF.

This chain connects TRBV7-2 to TRBJ2-2; the match to TRBD2 covers 9 bases. This CDR3 has 17 residues. The germline V gene has CDR1 SGHTA and CDR2 FQGNSA. The junction had 10 bases not matched to a gene; V was cut back by 4 bases and J by 4 bases. CDR3 residues: CASSSGPAGGPTGELFF. CDR3 nucleotides: TGTGCCAGCAGCTCCGGGCCGGCGGGAGGGCCCACCGGGGAGCTGTTTTTT.

This rearrangement joins TRBV7-9 to TRBJ2-1; 9 nucleotides agree with TRBD2. Per the germline V gene, CDR1 is SEHNR and CDR2 is FQNEAQ (reference sequence). This CDR3 is built from 15 residues. J gave up 5 bases and V 4 bases, and 6 bases lay outside the gene matches. CDR3: CASSYHGGRDNEQFF. For the CDR3, the DNA is TGTGCCAGCAGCTACCACGGCGGGAGGGACAATGAGCAGTTCTTC.

The chain combines TRBV18 with TRBJ2-5, with TRBD2 matching over 10 bases. There are 16 residues in the CDR3. CDR1 is KGHSH, CDR2 LQKENI, per germline. V shed 5 bases and J 5 bases; nucleotides not matched to a gene: 11. CDR3 region: CASSSNLAGVGETQYF. The CDR3 DNA is TGTGCCAGCTCAAGCAACCTAGCGGGAGTTGGGGAGACCCAGTACTTC.

The chain recombines TRBV19 with TRBJ2-3; 10 bases are shared with TRBD1. CDR1 and CDR2 from the germline V gene are LNHDA and SQIVND (reference sequence). The V and J ends lost 4 bases and 7 bases, in that order; junction bases with no gene match: 8. There are 15 residues in the CDR3. DNA of the CDR3: TGTGCCAGTAGTACCCGGGACAGGGGTCCTCATACGCAGTATTTT. Amino acids: CASSTRDRGPHTQYF.

This rearrangement joins TRBV28 to TRBJ2-5; TRBD1 matches 7 bases. The germline CDR1 and CDR2 sequences are MDHEN and SYDVKM. J gave up 1 base and V 5 bases, and 7 bases lay outside the gene matches. The CDR3 has 15 amino acids. CDR3 in amino acids: CASSGSGTVQETQYF. The CDR3 nucleotides are TGTGCCAGCAGTGGCTCCGGGACAGTCCAAGAGACCCAGTACTTC.

This chain links TRBV5-1 with TRBJ2-1, with TRBD2 matching 8 bases. Losses at the gene ends were 4 bases for V and 10 bases for J; bases not matched to a gene: 10. CDR1 is SGHRS, CDR2 YFSETQ, per germline. The length of the CDR3 is 14 residues. This CDR3 is CASSHPGGGREQFF. The CDR3 DNA follows: TGCGCCAGCAGCCACCCCGGGGGGGGGCGCGAGCAGTTCTTC. The entire variable domain, with the rest obtained from reference TRBV5-1 and TRBJ2-1, is as follows: KAGVTQTPRYLIKTRGQQVTLSCSPISGHRSVSWYQQTPGQGLQFLFEYFSETQRNKGNFPGRFSGRQFSNSRSEMNVSTLELGDSALYLCASSHPGGGREQFFGPGTRLTVL.

The gene calls are TRBV6-1 and TRBJ1-6, with 9 bases fitting TRBD1. Germline V gives CDR1 MNHNS, CDR2 SASEGT. V dropped 6 bases and J dropped 10; count of bases not matched to a gene: 10. CDR3 length equals 15 residues. The CDR3 loop is CASSRTGTGSSPLHF. DNA of the CDR3: TGTGCCAGCAGCCGAACCGGGACAGGGAGCTCACCCCTCCACTTT.

This chain connects TRBV7-9 to TRBJ2-2; D possibly corresponds to TRBD2 (6 bases). The length of the CDR3 is 11 residues. The V end lost 9 bases, the J end lost 7 bases, and 9 bases lay between the germline ends. The germline CDR1 and CDR2 sequences are SEHNR and FQNEAQ (reference sequence). This CDR3 reads CASQGGGELFF. CDR3 nucleotide sequence: TGTGCCAGTCAGGGAGGCGGGGAGCTGTTTTTT.

The chain has TRBV10-2 and TRBJ2-2, with 12 bases that match TRBD2. Germline V gives CDR1 WSHSY, CDR2 SAAADI. J lost 4 bases, V lost 5 bases, and 8 bases had no gene match. This CDR3 spans 17 amino acids. The CDR3 loop is CASSTRTSGKGTGELFF. The CDR3 region has the DNA TGCGCCAGCAGTACAAGGACTAGCGGGAAGGGCACCGGGGAGCTGTTTTTT.

This chain joins TRBV15 and TRBJ2-7; 7 positions agree with TRBD1. Losses at the gene ends were 0 bases for V and 10 bases for J; bases not matched to a gene: 9. CDR3 size: 14 residues. Per the germline V gene, CDR1 is LNHNV and CDR2 is YYDKDF (reference sequence). The CDR3 loop reads CATSRDPLQGPQYF. CDR3 coding DNA: TGTGCCACCAGCAGAGATCCCTTACAGGGGCCTCAGTACTTC.